The 21 T cell receptor beta chains presented below share a single source sample, sequenced in a study of shared clonotypes between healthy human individuals. Profiling relied on immunoSEQ multiplex PCR, and the TCRdb table lists in-frame clones only, not all of them. Among a few million clones listed, more than 80% were seen once. Sequenced material: naive CD4+ T cells sorted from blood. Specified subset: CD45RA+ positively selected. These receptors were collected from a man aged 18-30 years in good health.

This clone occurred once. Other DNA sequences of this sample code for an identical CDR3. The chain has TRBV28 and TRBJ1-2; unclear D gene. Between the trimmed V and J ends, which lost 2 bases and 2 bases, there was a span of 6 bases. Germline loops: CDR1 MDHEN, CDR2 SYDVKM. The CDR3 has 13 residues. CDR3 coding DNA: TGTGCCAGCAGTTTAGGGAGCAACTATGGCTACACCTTC. It encodes CASSLGSNYGYTF.

This chain joins TRBV7-2 and TRBJ2-7; D possibly corresponds to TRBD2 (5 bases). CDR3 size: 16 residues. V was cut by 5 bases and J by 0 bases, with 17 bases left in between. Germline CDR1 reads SGHTA; CDR2 reads FQGNSA. The CDR3 nucleotides read TGTGCCAGCAGCCGGCTAAGAGGGAGCGGCTCCTACGAGCAGTACTTC. Protein product: CASSRLRGSGSYEQYF.

The CDR3 here is CASSLGGGQGWVLTYNEQFF. The CDR3 coding sequence is TGTGCCAGCAGTCTAGGCGGGGGACAGGGGTGGGTATTGACCTACAATGAGCAGTTCTTC. The rearrangement links TRBV28 to TRBJ2-1; 10 nucleotides agree with TRBD1. Per the germline V gene, CDR1 is MDHEN and CDR2 is SYDVKM. The CDR3 consists of 20 residues. The V and J ends lost 5 bases and 2 bases, in that order; junction bases with no gene match: 18.

The chain couples TRBV18 to TRBJ2-4, with D unclear. The CDR3 consists of 13 residues. Germline CDR1 reads KGHSH; CDR2 reads LQKENI. V shed 0 bases and J shed 9 bases, with 9 bases lying between them. The DNA for the CDR3 is TGTGCCAGCTCACCACCGAATAGTGGCATTCAGTACTTC. Translated, it gives CASSPPNSGIQYF.

V and J are TRBV28 and TRBJ1-1; D remains ambiguous. The V end was cut by 1 base, the J end by 1 base, with 25 bases between. CDR1 and CDR2 (germline): MDHEN, SYDVKM. The CDR3 is 20 amino acids. CDR3 region: CASSLYREGIKGRTNTEAFF. The CDR3, as DNA: TGTGCCAGCAGTTTATACCGTGAGGGTATAAAGGGTCGGACGAACACTGAAGCTTTCTTT.

The J gene is TRBJ1-3, the V gene TRBV11-3; D is unresolved. The V gene lost 0 bases and the J gene lost 2 bases, with 8 bases spanning the gap. The CDR3 runs to 15 residues. The germline CDR1 and CDR2 sequences are SGHNT and YENEEA. CDR3 in DNA: TGTGCCAGCAGCTTAGACTCCGGGCCTGGAAACACCATATATTTT. Translated, it gives CASSLDSGPGNTIYF.

The chain recombines TRBV10-3 with TRBJ2-4; D is undetermined. This CDR3 has 14 residues. Germline assignment: CDR1 ENHRY and CDR2 SYGVKD. Trimming left V 6 bases short and J 0 bases short, with 9 bases between. The CDR3: CAISDVLAKNIQYF. DNA of the CDR3: TGTGCCATCAGCGACGTTCTAGCCAAAAACATTCAGTACTTC.

This clone is a singleton in its sample. Written as DNA, the CDR3 is TGTGCCGCCAGGGACAGGGGTTCTCACGAGCAGTACTTC. This encodes CAARDRGSHEQYF. The gene calls are TRBV27 and TRBJ2-7, with 10 bases lining up with TRBD1. Germline-derived CDR1 and CDR2 are MNHEY and SMNVEV (reference sequence). V shed 11 bases, J shed 5 bases, and the junction held 9 bases outside the gene matches. This CDR3 region has 13 residues.

The chain links TRBV27 to TRBJ1-6; 8 nucleotides match TRBD1. CDR3 length: 13 amino acids. The ends lost 1 base at V and 13 bases at J; junction bases unmatched: 3. Germline CDR1 is MNHEY and CDR2 is SMNVEV (reference sequence). As DNA, the CDR3 is TGTGCCAGCAGTTTATTCGACAGGGGCCCCCTCCACTTT. Protein: CASSLFDRGPLHF.

V gene TRBV5-1 combines with J gene TRBJ2-6, with 13 bases that match TRBD2. The germline CDR1 and CDR2 sequences are SGHRS and YFSETQ. CDR3 size: 18 residues. Trimming cost V 0 bases and J 4 bases; bases outside gene matches: 4. CDR3 sequence reads: CASSLDGLAGVGANVLTF. DNA for the CDR3: TGCGCCAGCAGCTTGGACGGACTAGCGGGGGTCGGGGCCAACGTCCTGACTTTC.

Details on this clone: The same CDR3 arises from other DNA sequences in this sample as well. This chain links TRBV6-5 with TRBJ1-1; tentatively, D is TRBD1 (5 bases). CDR3 length equals 12 residues. V was trimmed by 0 bases and J by 6 bases, leaving 5 bases between them. Germline loops: CDR1 MNHEY, CDR2 SVGAGI. CDR3 DNA: TGTGCCAGCAGTTACTCAGGGGCTGAAGCTTTCTTT. Translating it yields CASSYSGAEAFF.

The CDR3 loop reads CASSSDFGQAKVGDEQYF. The CDR3 DNA reads TGCGCCAGCAGCTCCGACTTTGGACAGGCGAAGGTCGGAGACGAGCAGTACTTC. V usage is TRBV5-1 and J usage is TRBJ2-7, with TRBD1 matching 7 bases. CDR1 SGHRS and CDR2 YFSETQ come from the germline V gene. This CDR3 spans 18 amino acids. J lost 5 bases, V lost 3 bases, and 20 bases had no gene match. The whole variable domain, remainder taken from reference TRBV5-1 and TRBJ2-7, is KAGVTQTPRYLIKTRGQQVTLSCSPISGHRSVSWYQQTPGQGLQFLFEYFSETQRNKGNFPGRFSGRQFSNSRSEMNVSTLELGDSALYLCASSSDFGQAKVGDEQYFGPGTRLTVT.

This CDR3 reads CASNDRAQETQYF. The DNA of the CDR3 is TGTGCCAGCAACGACAGGGCCCAAGAGACCCAGTACTTC. V usage is TRBV6-1 and J usage is TRBJ2-5; 7 bases fit TRBD1. J gave up 1 base and V 7 bases, and 3 bases lay outside the gene matches. Germline assignment: CDR1 MNHNS and CDR2 SASEGT. This CDR3 region has 13 residues.

The CDR3 sequence is CASSERGLQETQYF. The CDR3 nucleotides are TGTGCCAGTAGTGAACGCGGACTGCAAGAGACCCAGTACTTC. V usage is TRBV19 and J usage is TRBJ2-5; perhaps TRBD2 as D (5 bases). The CDR3 loop spans 14 amino acids. The germline V gene has CDR1 LNHDA and CDR2 SQIVND (reference sequence). The V end lost 5 bases, the J end lost 2 bases, and 12 bases lay between the germline ends.

The chain links TRBV18 to TRBJ2-7; 10 nucleotides line up with TRBD1. V dropped 7 bases and J dropped 3; count of bases not matched to a gene: 6. Germline CDR1 KGHSH, CDR2 LQKENI. The CDR3 is 14 residues long. CDR3 region: CASLDGTGDYEQYF. Written as DNA, the CDR3 is TGTGCCAGCTTAGACGGGACAGGGGACTACGAGCAGTACTTC.

V gene TRBV5-1 combines with J gene TRBJ2-1; no clear D. V gave up 3 bases and J gave up 6 bases, with 13 bases separating them. Per the germline V gene, CDR1 is SGHRS and CDR2 is YFSETQ. This CDR3 region has 14 residues. CDR3 in amino acids: CASSSPSLSNEQFF. The CDR3 DNA follows: TGCGCCAGCAGCTCCCCCTCGTTATCCAATGAGCAGTTCTTC. The whole variable domain, filled in from reference TRBV5-1 and TRBJ2-1, reads KAGVTQTPRYLIKTRGQQVTLSCSPISGHRSVSWYQQTPGQGLQFLFEYFSETQRNKGNFPGRFSGRQFSNSRSEMNVSTLELGDSALYLCASSSPSLSNEQFFGPGTRLTVL.

V and J are TRBV18 and TRBJ1-3, with D unresolved. Per germline, CDR1 KGHSH and CDR2 LQKENI. V lost 3 bases to trimming and J lost 4 bases, with 13 bases between them. This CDR3 is built from 15 residues. CDR3 sequence: CASSPAASEGNTIYF. The CDR3 coding sequence is TGTGCCAGCTCACCGGCGGCGTCCGAGGGAAACACCATATATTTT.

This clone was seen a handful of times. This chain connects TRBV5-1 to TRBJ1-5; a weak D match, TRBD1 (6 bases). The CDR3 has 14 residues. Germline V gene data show CDR1 as SGHRS and CDR2 as YFSETQ. Trimming pared 5 bases from V and 3 bases from J, leaving 12 bases between. CDR3 DNA sequence: TGCGCCAGCAGTGGGGGGCAGTACAATCAGCCCCAGCATTTT. Encoded protein: CASSGGQYNQPQHF. Based on the CDR3 plus reference TRBV5-1 and TRBJ1-5, the full variable domain is KAGVTQTPRYLIKTRGQQVTLSCSPISGHRSVSWYQQTPGQGLQFLFEYFSETQRNKGNFPGRFSGRQFSNSRSEMNVSTLELGDSALYLCASSGGQYNQPQHFGDGTRLSIL.

This chain links TRBV19 with TRBJ1-5; 7 bases match TRBD1. Germline lookup yields CDR1 LNHDA and CDR2 SQIVND (reference sequence). This CDR3 comprises 14 residues. V shed 6 bases, J shed 3 bases, and the junction held 5 bases outside the gene matches. The CDR3 DNA is TGTGCCAGTAGCAAGACAGGGAACAATCAGCCCCAGCATTTT. Encoded protein: CASSKTGNNQPQHF.

This clone was picked up a small number of times. This sequence joins TRBV7-2 and TRBJ1-2; weak D call: TRBD1 (5 bases). Germline V gives CDR1 SGHTA, CDR2 FQGNSA. The CDR3 runs 14 residues. V gave up 5 bases and J gave up 7 bases, with 17 bases separating them. The CDR3 nucleotides are TGTGCCAGCAGCACCACGGACCGGGGCGTTGGCTACACCTTC. Its translation: CASSTTDRGVGYTF.

The chain combines TRBV6-6 with TRBJ2-7; maybe TRBD2 (6 bases). Per the germline V gene, CDR1 is MNHNY and CDR2 is SVGAGI (reference sequence). V lost 5 bases, J lost 0 bases, and 11 bases lay in between. This CDR3 is 14 amino acids long. DNA for the CDR3: TGTGCCAGCAGTGCGGACGGGAGCTCCTACGAGCAGTACTTC. Translated, it gives CASSADGSSYEQYF.